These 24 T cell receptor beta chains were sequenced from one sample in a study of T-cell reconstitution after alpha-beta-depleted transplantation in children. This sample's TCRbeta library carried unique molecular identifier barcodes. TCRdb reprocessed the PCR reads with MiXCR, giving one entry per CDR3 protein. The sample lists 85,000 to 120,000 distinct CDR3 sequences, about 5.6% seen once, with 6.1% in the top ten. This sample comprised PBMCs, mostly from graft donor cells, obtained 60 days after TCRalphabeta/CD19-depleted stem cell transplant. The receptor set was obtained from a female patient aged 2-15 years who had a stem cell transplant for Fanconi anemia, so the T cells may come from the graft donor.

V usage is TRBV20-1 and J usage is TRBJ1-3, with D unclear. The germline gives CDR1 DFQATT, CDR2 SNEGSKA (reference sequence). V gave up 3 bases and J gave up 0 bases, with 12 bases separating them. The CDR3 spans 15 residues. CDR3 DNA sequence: TGCAGTGCTAGCATGGCAGTCCTCTCTGGAAACACCATATATTTT. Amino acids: CSASMAVLSGNTIYF.

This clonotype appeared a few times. DNA for the CDR3: TGTGCCAGTGGACAGGGGGCCTACAATGAGCAGTTCTTC. This sequence encodes CASGQGAYNEQFF. This rearrangement joins TRBV25-1 to TRBJ2-1; 10 bases match TRBD1. There are 13 residues in the CDR3. Germline V gene lookup returns CDR1 MGHDK and CDR2 SYGVNS. The ends lost 9 bases at V and 2 bases at J; junction bases unmatched: 1.

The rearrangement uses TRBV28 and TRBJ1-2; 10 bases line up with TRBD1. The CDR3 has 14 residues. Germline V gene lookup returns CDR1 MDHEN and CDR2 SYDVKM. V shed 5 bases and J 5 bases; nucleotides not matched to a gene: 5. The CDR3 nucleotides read TGTGCCAGCAGTAGACAGGGGGCGTGGTATGGCTACACCTTC. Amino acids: CASSRQGAWYGYTF.

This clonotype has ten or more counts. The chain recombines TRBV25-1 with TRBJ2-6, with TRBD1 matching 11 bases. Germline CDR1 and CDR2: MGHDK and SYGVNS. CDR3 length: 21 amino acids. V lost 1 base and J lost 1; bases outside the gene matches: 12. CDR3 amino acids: CASSEWGKSDRGRSGANVLTF. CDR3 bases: TGTGCCAGCAGTGAATGGGGGAAGTCGGACAGGGGGCGATCTGGGGCCAACGTCCTGACTTTC.

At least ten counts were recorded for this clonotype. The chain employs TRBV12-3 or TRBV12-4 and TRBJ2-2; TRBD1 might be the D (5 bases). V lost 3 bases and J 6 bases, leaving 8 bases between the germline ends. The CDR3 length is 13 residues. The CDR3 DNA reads TGTGCCAGCAGTTTGAGGACACCCGGGGAGCTGTTTTTT. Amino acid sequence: CASSLRTPGELFF.

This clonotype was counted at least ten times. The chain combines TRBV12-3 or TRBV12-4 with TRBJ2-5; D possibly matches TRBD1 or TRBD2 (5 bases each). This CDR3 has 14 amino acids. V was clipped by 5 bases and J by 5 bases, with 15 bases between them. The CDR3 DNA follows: TGTGCCAGCAGTCGCTCCGGGACGTGGGAGACCCAGTACTTC. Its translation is CASSRSGTWETQYF.

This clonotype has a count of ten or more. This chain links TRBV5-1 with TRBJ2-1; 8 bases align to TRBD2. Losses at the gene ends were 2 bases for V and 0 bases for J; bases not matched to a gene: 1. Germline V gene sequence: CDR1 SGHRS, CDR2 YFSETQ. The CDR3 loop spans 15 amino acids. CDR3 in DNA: TGCGCCAGCAGCTTAGCGGGGGTCTCCTACAATGAGCAGTTCTTC. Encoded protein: CASSLAGVSYNEQFF.

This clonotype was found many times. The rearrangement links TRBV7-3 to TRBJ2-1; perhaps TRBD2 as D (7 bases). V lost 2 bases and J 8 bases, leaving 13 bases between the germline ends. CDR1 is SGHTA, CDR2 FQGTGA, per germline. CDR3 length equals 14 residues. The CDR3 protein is CASSLDTGRDEQFF. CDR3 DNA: TGTGCCAGCAGCTTAGACACAGGGAGGGATGAGCAGTTCTTC. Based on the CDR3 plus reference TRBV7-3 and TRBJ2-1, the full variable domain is GAGVSQTPSNKVTEKGKYVELRCDPISGHTALYWYRQSLGQGPEFLIYFQGTGAADDSGLPNDRFFAVRPEGSVSTLKIQRTERGDSAVYLCASSLDTGRDEQFFGPGTRLTVL.

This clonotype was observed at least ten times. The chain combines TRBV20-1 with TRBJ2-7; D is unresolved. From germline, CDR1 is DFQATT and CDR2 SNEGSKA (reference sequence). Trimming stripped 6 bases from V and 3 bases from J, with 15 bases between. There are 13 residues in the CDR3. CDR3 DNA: TGCAGTGCCCTACCCCCTTGGGGCTACGAGCAGTACTTC. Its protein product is CSALPPWGYEQYF.

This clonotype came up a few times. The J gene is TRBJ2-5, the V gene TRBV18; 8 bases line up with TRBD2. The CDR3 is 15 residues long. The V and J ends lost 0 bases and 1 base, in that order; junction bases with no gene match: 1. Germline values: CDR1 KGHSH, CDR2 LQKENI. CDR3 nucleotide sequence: TGTGCCAGCTCACCACCTAGCGGGGCCCAAGAGACCCAGTACTTC. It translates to CASSPPSGAQETQYF.

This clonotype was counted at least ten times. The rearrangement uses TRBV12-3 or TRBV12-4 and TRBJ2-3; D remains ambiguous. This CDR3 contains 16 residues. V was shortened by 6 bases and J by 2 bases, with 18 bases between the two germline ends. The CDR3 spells CASSRNTPSDTDTQYF. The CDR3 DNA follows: TGTGCCAGCAGCCGTAATACACCGTCTGACACAGATACGCAGTATTTT.

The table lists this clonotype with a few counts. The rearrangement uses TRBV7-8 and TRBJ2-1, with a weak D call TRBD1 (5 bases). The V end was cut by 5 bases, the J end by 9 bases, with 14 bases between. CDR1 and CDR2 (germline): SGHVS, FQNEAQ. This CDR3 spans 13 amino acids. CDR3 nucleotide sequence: TGTGCCAGCAGCCTAGGGTGGGGCCTTGAGCAGTTCTTC. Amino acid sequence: CASSLGWGLEQFF.

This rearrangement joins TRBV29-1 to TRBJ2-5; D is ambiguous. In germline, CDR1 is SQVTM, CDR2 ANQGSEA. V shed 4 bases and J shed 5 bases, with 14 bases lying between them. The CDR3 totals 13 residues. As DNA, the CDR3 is TGCAGCGTTGTTAAAGGACCGGCGGAGACCCAGTACTTC. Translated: CSVVKGPAETQYF.

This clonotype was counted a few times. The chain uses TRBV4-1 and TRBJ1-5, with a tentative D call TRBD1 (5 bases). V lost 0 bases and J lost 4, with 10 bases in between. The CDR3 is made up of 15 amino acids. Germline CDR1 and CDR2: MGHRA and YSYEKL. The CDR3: CASSQDWGGNQPQHF. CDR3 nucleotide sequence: TGCGCCAGCAGCCAAGATTGGGGGGGAAATCAGCCCCAGCATTTT.

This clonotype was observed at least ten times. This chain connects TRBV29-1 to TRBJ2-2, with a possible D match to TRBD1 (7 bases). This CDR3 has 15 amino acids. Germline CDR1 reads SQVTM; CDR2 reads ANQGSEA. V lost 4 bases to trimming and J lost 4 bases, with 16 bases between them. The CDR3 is CSVGKGARGTGELFF. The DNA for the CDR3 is TGCAGCGTTGGAAAGGGGGCGCGGGGCACCGGGGAGCTGTTTTTT.

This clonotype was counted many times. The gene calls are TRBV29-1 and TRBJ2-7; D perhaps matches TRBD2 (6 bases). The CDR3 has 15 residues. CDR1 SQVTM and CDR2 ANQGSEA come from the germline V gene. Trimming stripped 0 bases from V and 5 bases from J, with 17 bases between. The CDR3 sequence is CSVEDPAGVPNEQYF. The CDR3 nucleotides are TGCAGCGTTGAAGATCCAGCGGGCGTCCCTAACGAGCAGTACTTC.

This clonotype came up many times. CDR3 in DNA: TGTGCCAGCAGCATAGCGGGGGGGGTCTACAATGAGCAGTTCTTC. Translation gives CASSIAGGVYNEQFF. This rearrangement joins TRBV28 to TRBJ2-1, with 11 bases lining up with TRBD2. The CDR3 runs 15 residues. The V and J ends lost 6 bases and 3 bases, in that order; junction bases with no gene match: 4. CDR1 is MDHEN, CDR2 SYDVKM, per germline.

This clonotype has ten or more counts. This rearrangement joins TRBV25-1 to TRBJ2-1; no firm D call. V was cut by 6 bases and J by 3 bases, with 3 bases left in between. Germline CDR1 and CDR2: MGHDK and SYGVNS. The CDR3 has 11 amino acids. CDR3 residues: CASRGYNEQFF. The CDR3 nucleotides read TGTGCCAGCAGGGGCTACAATGAGCAGTTCTTC.

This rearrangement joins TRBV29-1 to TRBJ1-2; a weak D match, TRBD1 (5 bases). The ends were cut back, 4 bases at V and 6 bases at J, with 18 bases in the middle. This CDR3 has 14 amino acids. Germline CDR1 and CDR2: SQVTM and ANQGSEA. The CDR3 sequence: CSVGWGVFGDGYTF. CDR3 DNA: TGCAGCGTTGGTTGGGGGGTCTTTGGGGATGGCTACACCTTC.

CDR3 protein: CASSSRGPSYEQYF. The CDR3 DNA is TGTGCCAGCAGTTCTCGGGGGCCGTCCTACGAGCAGTACTTC. The rearrangement joins TRBV27 to TRBJ2-7; either TRBD1 or TRBD2 may supply D (6 bases each). V was clipped by 4 bases and J by 1 base, with 11 bases between them. The CDR3 runs to 14 residues. Per germline, CDR1 MNHEY and CDR2 SMNVEV (reference sequence).

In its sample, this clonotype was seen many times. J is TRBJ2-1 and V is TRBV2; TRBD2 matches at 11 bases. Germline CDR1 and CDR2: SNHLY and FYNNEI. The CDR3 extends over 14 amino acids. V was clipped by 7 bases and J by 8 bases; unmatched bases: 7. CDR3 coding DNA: TGTGCCAGCACCGAACTAGCGGGGGATGATGAGCAGTTCTTC. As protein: CASTELAGDDEQFF.

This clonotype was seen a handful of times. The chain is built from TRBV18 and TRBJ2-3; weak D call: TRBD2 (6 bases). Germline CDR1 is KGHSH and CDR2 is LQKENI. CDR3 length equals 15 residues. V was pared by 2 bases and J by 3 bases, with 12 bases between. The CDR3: CASSPYAGPTDTQYF. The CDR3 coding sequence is TGTGCCAGCTCACCATACGCGGGGCCAACAGATACGCAGTATTTT.

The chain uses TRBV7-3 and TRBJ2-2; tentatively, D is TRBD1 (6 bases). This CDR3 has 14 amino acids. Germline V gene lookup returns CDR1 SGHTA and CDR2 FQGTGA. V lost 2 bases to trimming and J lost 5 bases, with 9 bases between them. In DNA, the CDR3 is TGTGCCAGCAGCTTAGGGGGCCGAACCGGGGAGCTGTTTTTT. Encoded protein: CASSLGGRTGELFF.

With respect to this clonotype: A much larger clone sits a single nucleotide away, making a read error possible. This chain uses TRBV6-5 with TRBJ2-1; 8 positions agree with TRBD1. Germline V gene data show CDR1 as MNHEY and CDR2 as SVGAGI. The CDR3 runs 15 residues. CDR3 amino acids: CACSYGTGLGNEQFF. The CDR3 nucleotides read TGTGCCTGCAGCTATGGGACAGGTCTTGGCAATGAGCAGTTCTTC.